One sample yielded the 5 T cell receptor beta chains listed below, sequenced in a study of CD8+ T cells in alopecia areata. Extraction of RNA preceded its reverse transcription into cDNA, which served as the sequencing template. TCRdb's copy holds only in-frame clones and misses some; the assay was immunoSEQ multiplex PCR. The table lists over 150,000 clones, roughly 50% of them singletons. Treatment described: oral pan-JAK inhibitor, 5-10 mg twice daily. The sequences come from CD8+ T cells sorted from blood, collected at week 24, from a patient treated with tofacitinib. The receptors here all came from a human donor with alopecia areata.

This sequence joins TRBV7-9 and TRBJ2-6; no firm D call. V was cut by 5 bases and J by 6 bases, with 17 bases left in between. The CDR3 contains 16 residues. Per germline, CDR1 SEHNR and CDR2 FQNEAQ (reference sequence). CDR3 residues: CASSPPDRIEANVLTF. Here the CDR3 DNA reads TGTGCCAGCAGCCCACCCGACCGAATAGAGGCCAACGTCCTGACTTTC.

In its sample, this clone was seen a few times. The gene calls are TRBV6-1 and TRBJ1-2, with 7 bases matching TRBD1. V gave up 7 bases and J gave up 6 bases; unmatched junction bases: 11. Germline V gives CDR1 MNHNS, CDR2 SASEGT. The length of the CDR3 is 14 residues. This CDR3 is CASIRQGGADGYTF. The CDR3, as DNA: TGTGCCAGCATACGACAGGGAGGGGCTGATGGCTACACCTTC.

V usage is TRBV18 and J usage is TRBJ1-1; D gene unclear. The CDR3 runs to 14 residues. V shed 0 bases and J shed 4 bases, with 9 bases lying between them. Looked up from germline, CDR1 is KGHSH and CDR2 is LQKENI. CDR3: CASSPPSDSTEAFF. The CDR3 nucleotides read TGTGCCAGCTCACCACCGTCAGATAGCACTGAAGCTTTCTTT. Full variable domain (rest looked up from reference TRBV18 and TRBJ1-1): NAGVMQNPRHLVRRRGQEARLRCSPMKGHSHVYWYRQLPEEGLKFMVYLQKENIIDESGMPKERFSAEFPKEGPSILRIQQVVRGDSAAYFCASSPPSDSTEAFFGQGTRLTVV.

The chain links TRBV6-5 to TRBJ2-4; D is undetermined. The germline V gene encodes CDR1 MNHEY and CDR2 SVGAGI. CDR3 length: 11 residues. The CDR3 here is CASQAKNIQYF. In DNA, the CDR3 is TGTGCGAGTCAGGCCAAAAACATTCAGTACTTC.

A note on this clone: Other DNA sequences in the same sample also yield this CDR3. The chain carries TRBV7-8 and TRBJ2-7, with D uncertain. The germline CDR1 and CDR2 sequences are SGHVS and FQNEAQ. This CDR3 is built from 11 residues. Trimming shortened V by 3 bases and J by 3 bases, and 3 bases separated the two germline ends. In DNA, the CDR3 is TGTGCCAGCAGCTTGAACTACGAGCAGTACTTC. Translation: CASSLNYEQYF.